These 25 T cell receptor beta chains share one sample of origin, sequenced in a study of T-cell memory formation after mild COVID-19. TCRdb re-called the 5' RACE reads with MiXCR, one entry per CDR3 protein. Here the sample spans about 560,000 distinct CDR3 sequences, around 15% being singletons. The sequencing sample was made of PBMCs or a T cell subset sorted from them (not recorded which). All receptors come from an adult woman who had mild COVID-19 (a few samples of this study predate the infection). Cell type and time point are not known.

The V call is TRBV5-1, the J call TRBJ2-7; D perhaps matches TRBD1 (6 bases). The CDR3 contains 15 residues. The germline V gene encodes CDR1 SGHRS and CDR2 YFSETQ. Between the trimmed V and J ends, which lost 0 bases and 4 bases, there was a span of 14 bases. CDR3 in DNA: TGCGCCAGCAGCTTGGAGGCCGGGACAACTTACGAGCAGTACTTC. It specifies CASSLEAGTTYEQYF.

This clonotype was seen more than once but under ten times. The CDR3 DNA is TGTGCCAGCGGGACAGGGAACGAAAAACTGTTTTTT. Protein sequence: CASGTGNEKLFF. The chain couples TRBV7-9 to TRBJ1-4; 9 bases align to TRBD1. The V segment lost 8 bases and the J segment 8 bases; nucleotides outside the gene matches: 3. CDR1 is SEHNR, CDR2 FQNEAQ, per germline (reference sequence). The CDR3 totals 12 residues.

This clonotype turned up a few times. The gene calls are TRBV24-1 and TRBJ2-3, with D perhaps matching TRBD1 or TRBD2 (5 bases each). There are 12 residues in the CDR3. Per the germline V gene, CDR1 is KGHDR and CDR2 is SFDVKD. Between the trimmed V and J ends, which lost 12 bases and 2 bases, there was a span of 11 bases. The CDR3, as DNA: TGTGCCCCCGGGACGTACACAGATACGCAGTATTTT. It yields the protein CAPGTYTDTQYF.

This clonotype was observed a handful of times. The rearrangement joins TRBV4-2 to TRBJ2-4, with unresolved D. V was clipped by 3 bases and J by 8 bases, with 11 bases between them. CDR3 length: 13 residues. CDR1 is LGHNA, CDR2 YNFKEQ, per germline. CDR3 DNA: TGTGCCAGCAGCCAGGACGACTCTGACATTCAGTACTTC. This translates into CASSQDDSDIQYF.

In this sample, this clonotype turned up many times. V gene TRBV7-3 combines with J gene TRBJ2-1; 8 bases map to TRBD2. CDR1 and CDR2 (germline): SGHTA, FQGTGA. The CDR3 loop spans 16 amino acids. V dropped 2 bases and J dropped 2; count of bases not matched to a gene: 5. CDR3 DNA sequence: TGTGCCAGCAGCTTAGTGGGCGGGGGGACCTACAATGAGCAGTTCTTC. Its translation: CASSLVGGGTYNEQFF. The whole variable domain, filled in from reference TRBV7-3 and TRBJ2-1, reads GAGVSQTPSNKVTEKGKYVELRCDPISGHTALYWYRQSLGQGPEFLIYFQGTGAADDSGLPNDRFFAVRPEGSVSTLKIQRTERGDSAVYLCASSLVGGGTYNEQFFGPGTRLTVL.

This clonotype was seen only a few times. The chain employs TRBV14 and TRBJ2-1, with 8 bases matching TRBD2. V gave up 2 bases and J gave up 4 bases; unmatched junction bases: 4. The CDR3 length is 15 residues. The germline gives CDR1 SGHDN, CDR2 FVKESK. The CDR3 region is CASSQYGGRYNEQFF. The CDR3 nucleotides read TGTGCCAGCAGCCAATACGGCGGGAGGTACAATGAGCAGTTCTTC.

In its sample, this clonotype was seen a few times. This chain uses TRBV11-2 with TRBJ1-1; the D gene is possibly TRBD1 (6 bases). The length of the CDR3 is 15 residues. Germline V gene sequence: CDR1 SGHAT, CDR2 FQNNGV. V was trimmed by 5 bases and J by 8 bases, leaving 21 bases between them. Here the CDR3 reads CASSLGQFYQKEAFF. The DNA of the CDR3 is TGTGCCAGCAGCCTCGGACAGTTTTATCAAAAGGAAGCTTTCTTT.

This clonotype was picked up a small number of times. The genes are TRBV12-3 or TRBV12-4 and TRBJ2-5; the D gene is possibly TRBD1 (5 bases). The ends were cut back, 8 bases at V and 5 bases at J, with 18 bases in the middle. The CDR3 runs 14 residues. This chain's CDR3 is CASGSLPAGETQYF. CDR3 DNA: TGTGCCAGCGGGTCCCTCCCAGCAGGGGAGACCCAGTACTTC.

A few counts support this clonotype. The rearrangement links TRBV19 to TRBJ2-4, with D maybe TRBD2 (5 bases). V was trimmed by 4 bases and J by 3 bases, leaving 16 bases between them. CDR1 LNHDA and CDR2 SQIVND come from the germline V gene (reference sequence). There are 16 residues in the CDR3. Here the CDR3 reads CASSNWSGKSKNIQYF. CDR3 coding DNA: TGTGCCAGTAGTAACTGGTCGGGGAAGAGCAAAAACATTCAGTACTTC.

The chain has TRBV6-6 and TRBJ1-4; D unclear. Germline V CDR1 and CDR2: MNHNY, SVGAGI (reference sequence). V was clipped by 2 bases and J by 13 bases, with 14 bases between them. The CDR3 consists of 13 residues. The CDR3: CASSYQTSELLFF. CDR3 in DNA: TGTGCCAGCAGTTACCAAACCTCTGAGCTACTGTTTTTT.

The chain is built from TRBV4-2 and TRBJ2-7, with 9 bases that match TRBD2. J was trimmed by 9 bases and V by 0 bases; bases with no gene match: 9. CDR1 and CDR2 (germline): LGHNA, YNFKEQ. This CDR3 is built from 15 residues. The CDR3 here is CASSQDFLAGLRQYF. The DNA for the CDR3 is TGTGCCAGCAGCCAAGACTTCCTAGCGGGGCTCCGGCAGTACTTC.

This clonotype was recorded many times. The chain is built from TRBV12-2 and TRBJ2-7; TRBD2, the D gene given by the table, was not confirmed from the DNA. TRBV12-2 is marked as a pseudogene. CDR3 size: 13 residues. Here the CDR3 DNA reads TGTGCAAGTCGCTTAGTACTAGCGGCAGGGCAGTACTTC. Translation gives CASRLVLAAGQYF.

The genes are TRBV4-1 and TRBJ2-5; weak D call: TRBD2 (6 bases). The CDR3 is 15 residues long. V was cut by 2 bases and J by 3 bases, with 13 bases left in between. Germline lookup yields CDR1 MGHRA and CDR2 YSYEKL. CDR3: CASSQYGGGEETQYF. The CDR3 region has the DNA TGCGCCAGCAGCCAATACGGGGGAGGAGAAGAGACCCAGTACTTC.

This clonotype was picked up many times. The chain uses TRBV12-3 or TRBV12-4 and TRBJ2-2; D gene uncertain. The CDR3 extends over 17 amino acids. V lost 1 base, J lost 2 bases, and 14 bases lay in between. The CDR3 region is CASSLGSRAPNTGELFF. Written as DNA, the CDR3 is TGTGCCAGCAGTTTAGGGTCACGGGCCCCAAACACCGGGGAGCTGTTTTTT.

The table lists this clonotype with a few counts. CDR3 sequence: CASSPDNEKLFF. The DNA of the CDR3 is TGCGCCAGCAGCCCCGATAATGAAAAACTGTTTTTT. The chain uses TRBV4-1 and TRBJ1-4; D remains ambiguous. V was shortened by 4 bases and J by 4 bases, with 4 bases between the two germline ends. The germline CDR1 and CDR2 sequences are MGHRA and YSYEKL. The CDR3 loop spans 12 amino acids.

J is TRBJ2-7 and V is TRBV5-6; either TRBD1 or TRBD2 may fit D (5 bases each). CDR1 is SGHDT and CDR2 is YYEEEE in the germline V gene. The germline V and J ends were trimmed by 7 bases and 3 bases, with 11 bases remaining between them. This CDR3 contains 12 residues. Here the CDR3 reads CASAERGYEQYF. The CDR3 DNA follows: TGTGCCAGCGCTGAGAGGGGCTACGAGCAGTACTTC.

The rearrangement links TRBV28 to TRBJ2-7; 9 bases map to TRBD2. The CDR3 is 17 residues long. CDR1 is MDHEN and CDR2 is SYDVKM in the germline V gene. The ends lost 4 bases at V and 7 bases at J; junction bases unmatched: 17. CDR3 region: CASSSRLAAGTLKEQYF. The DNA of the CDR3 is TGTGCCAGCAGTTCGAGACTAGCGGCGGGGACCCTAAAGGAGCAGTACTTC.

This clonotype was seen only a few times. V gene TRBV14 combines with J gene TRBJ2-3; D is unclear. Germline loops: CDR1 SGHDN, CDR2 FVKESK. CDR3 length: 15 residues. Trimming cost V 1 base and J 5 bases, with 13 bases left between them. The CDR3 DNA sequence: TGTGCCAGCAGCCAAGTCGGATTGTTGGAAGATACGCAGTATTTT. Protein: CASSQVGLLEDTQYF.

The gene calls are TRBV10-3 and TRBJ2-1; D gene unclear. The length of the CDR3 is 12 residues. Germline CDR1 is ENHRY and CDR2 is SYGVKD. The ends were cut back, 3 bases at V and 4 bases at J, with 4 bases in the middle. This CDR3 is CAISEGYNEQFF. The CDR3, as DNA: TGTGCCATCAGTGAAGGGTACAATGAGCAGTTCTTC.

The CDR3 loop is CASSSTRRGEAFF. DNA for the CDR3: TGTGCCAGCAGCTCCACACGGAGGGGGGAAGCTTTCTTT. The chain couples TRBV5-6 to TRBJ1-1; weak D call: TRBD1 (6 bases). The CDR3 extends over 13 amino acids. The V and J ends lost 3 bases and 8 bases respectively, with 14 bases between them. Germline V gene sequence: CDR1 SGHDT, CDR2 YYEEEE.

V is TRBV20-1 and J is TRBJ1-4; D perhaps matches TRBD1 (6 bases). This CDR3 contains 13 residues. Trimming left V 3 bases short and J 8 bases short, with 13 bases between. Germline loops: CDR1 DFQATT, CDR2 SNEGSKA (reference sequence). This CDR3 is CSARPGHREKLFF. The CDR3 region has the DNA TGCAGTGCTAGGCCGGGACACCGGGAAAAACTGTTTTTT.

This clonotype has more than one count but fewer than ten. The chain couples TRBV5-1 to TRBJ1-1; D is unresolved. This CDR3 is built from 14 residues. V lost 5 bases, J lost 0 bases, and 11 bases lay in between. In germline, CDR1 is SGHRS, CDR2 YFSETQ. The CDR3 here is CASSATRLNTEAFF. The CDR3 coding sequence is TGCGCCAGCAGTGCGACGCGGCTGAACACTGAAGCTTTCTTT.

This clonotype appeared a few times. This sequence joins TRBV7-8 and TRBJ2-1, with D perhaps matching TRBD2 (5 bases). CDR3 length: 13 residues. The V gene lost 5 bases and the J gene lost 6 bases, with 11 bases spanning the gap. The germline gives CDR1 SGHVS, CDR2 FQNEAQ. The CDR3 DNA follows: TGTGCCAGCAGCAGGAGGAGCGGCAATGAGCAGTTCTTC. Translation: CASSRRSGNEQFF.

This chain links TRBV4-3 with TRBJ2-1; no firm D call. The germline V and J ends were trimmed by 0 bases and 7 bases, with 7 bases remaining between them. This CDR3 is built from 13 residues. The germline V gene encodes CDR1 LGHNA and CDR2 YSLEER. The CDR3 sequence: CASSQEGYNEQFF. Here the CDR3 DNA reads TGCGCCAGCAGCCAAGAGGGATATAATGAGCAGTTCTTC.

The chain carries TRBV3-1 and TRBJ2-2; D may match TRBD1 or TRBD2 (5 bases each). The germline CDR1 and CDR2 sequences are LGHDT and YNNKEL (reference sequence). The CDR3 is 16 residues long. V was clipped by 0 bases and J by 5 bases, with 13 bases between them. CDR3 loop: CASSQDRGRRTGELFF. The CDR3 DNA sequence: TGTGCCAGCAGCCAAGATCGGGGACGGAGAACCGGGGAGCTGTTTTTT.